This note documents a single T cell receptor beta chain sequence. This CDR3 region has 14 residues. With 0 bases removed from V and 6 bases from J, the gap between germline ends came to 6 bases. Germline CDR1 reads SNHLY; CDR2 reads FYNNEI. Generated by immunoSEQ multiplex PCR, the TCRdb table keeps only in-frame clones and is missing some. The sample holds some 120,000 clones, about 92% seen once. The data stem from a study of control samples from healthy donors and cancer patients. The rearrangement links TRBV2 to TRBJ1-6; D is uncertain. Material: PBMCs. The origin of this receptor is a man in his forties or fifties with head and neck cancer. The CDR3 coding sequence is TGTGCCAGCAGTGAAGCCACAGCTAATTCACCCCTCCACTTT. Residues: CASSEATANSPLHF.